These 4 T cell receptor beta chains share one sample of origin, sequenced in a study of CD8 T cells in Susac syndrome. Roughly 0.45 to 1 ug RNA was reverse transcribed with random hexamers. TCRdb ran MiXCR on the immunoSEQ multiplex PCR reads and lists one entry per CDR3 protein. This table has 100,000 to 150,000 distinct CDR3 sequences, approximately 79% appearing once. Sequenced input: CD8+ T cells from PBMCs. The receptor set was obtained from a human donor with multiple sclerosis.

The chain combines TRBV7-9 with TRBJ2-7; no clear D gene. Germline CDR1 and CDR2: SEHNR and FQNEAQ (reference sequence). This CDR3 is built from 13 residues. The ends were cut back, 6 bases at V and 5 bases at J, with 14 bases in the middle. The CDR3 bases are TGTGCCAGCAGTCCCCAGGAGTTCAACGAGCAGTACTTC. As protein: CASSPQEFNEQYF. The full variable domain, its missing parts supplied by reference TRBV7-9 and TRBJ2-7, is DTGVSQNPRHKITKRGQNVTFRCDPISEHNRLYWYRQTLGQGPEFLTYFQNEAQLEKSRLLSDRFSAERPKGSFSTLEIQRTEQGDSAMYLCASSPQEFNEQYFGPGTRLTVT.

The chain recombines TRBV7-9 with TRBJ2-3; D not certain. Germline values: CDR1 SEHNR, CDR2 FQNEAQ (reference sequence). CDR3 length: 14 amino acids. V was pared by 3 bases and J by 2 bases, with 9 bases between. The DNA for the CDR3 is TGTGCCAGCAGCTTGGCGAAAAACACAGATACGCAGTATTTT. Residues: CASSLAKNTDTQYF.

The rearrangement joins TRBV19 to TRBJ2-2; tentatively, D is TRBD1 (5 bases). The CDR3 totals 13 residues. Germline V gene lookup returns CDR1 LNHDA and CDR2 SQIVND (reference sequence). V lost 6 bases to trimming and J lost 5 bases, with 10 bases between them. CDR3 sequence reads: CASSLSGTGELFF. As DNA, the CDR3 is TGTGCCAGTAGCCTTTCAGGGACCGGGGAGCTGTTTTTT.

This rearrangement joins TRBV12-5 to TRBJ1-2, with 9 positions matching TRBD1. J lost 0 bases, V lost 6 bases, and 11 bases had no gene match. This CDR3 contains 17 residues. Germline V gene lookup returns CDR1 LGHNT and CDR2 FRNRAP. CDR3 sequence (DNA): TGTGCTAGTGGACTCGGGACAGGGTGGGGCCCTAACTATGGCTACACCTTC. Amino acid sequence: CASGLGTGWGPNYGYTF. Using reference TRBV12-5 and TRBJ1-2 for the parts outside the CDR3, the full variable domain is DARVTQTPRHKVTEMGQEVTMRCQPILGHNTVFWYRQTMMQGLELLAYFRNRAPLDDSGMPKDRFSAEMPDATLATLKIQPSEPRDSAVYFCASGLGTGWGPNYGYTFGSGTRLTVV.